Presented here are 25 T cell receptor beta chains from one specimen sequenced in a study of T cells expressing NK-cell markers. Reanalyzing the 5' RACE reads, TCRdb keeps one entry per CDR3 protein, without DNA. This sample's table reports approximately 550,000 distinct CDR3 sequences. The material sequenced was blood T cells: a sorted CD56 or NKG2C T cell subset, CD4+ or CD8+ T cells, or bulk PBMC T cells (not recorded which). The receptor source for this set is a man between 18 and 35 years old in good health.

The rearrangement joins TRBV20-1 to TRBJ2-3; lacking DNA, the TRBD2 call made by TCRdb goes unchecked. The CDR3 totals 17 residues. Per germline, CDR1 DFQATT and CDR2 SNEGSKA (reference sequence). The CDR3 reads CSARDPTSGRVGDTQYF.

This sequence joins TRBV12-3 or TRBV12-4 and TRBJ1-1. CDR3 length: 11 amino acids. Here the CDR3 reads CASVRNTEAFF.

V gene TRBV3-1 combines with J gene TRBJ2-5; TCRdb's D call, TRBD1, is unchecked because there is no DNA. Germline V gives CDR1 LGHDT, CDR2 YNNKEL (reference sequence). The CDR3 has 17 amino acids. The CDR3 here is CASSQGSSRTVQETQYF.

CDR3 loop: CASTYRVGANVLTF. The rearrangement joins TRBV12-3 or TRBV12-4 to TRBJ2-6; TCRdb lists TRBD1, though no DNA is available to test this call. CDR3 length: 14 residues.

The J gene is TRBJ2-6, the V gene TRBV9; the TCRdb call, TRBD2, lacks DNA for checking. The CDR3 extends over 18 amino acids. Germline lookup yields CDR1 SGDLS and CDR2 YYNGEE. This chain's CDR3 is CASSVAAGGPSGANVLTF.

The chain combines TRBV9 with TRBJ1-5. The CDR3 extends over 15 amino acids. From germline, CDR1 is SGDLS and CDR2 YYNGEE. CDR3 sequence: CASSPQDMEGQPQHF.

The chain combines TRBV12-3 or TRBV12-4 with TRBJ2-5; TCRdb's D call of TRBD1 is untestable without DNA. This CDR3 is 15 amino acids long. The CDR3 sequence is CASSPSGPGYGTQYF.

The chain has TRBV12-3 or TRBV12-4 and TRBJ2-1. This CDR3 has 12 residues. CDR3 protein: CASSRKYNEQFF.

The chain uses TRBV6-2 or TRBV6-3 and TRBJ1-2; the D gene TCRdb calls, TRBD1, cannot be checked with no DNA. The CDR3 length is 14 residues. Germline V gives CDR1 MNHEY, CDR2 SVGEGT. The CDR3: CASRDRGRVYGYTF.

The V call is TRBV10-3, the J call TRBJ1-5. Per germline, CDR1 ENHRY and CDR2 SYGVKD. The CDR3 runs to 13 residues. CDR3 residues: CAISESGGQPQHF.

The chain uses TRBV27 and TRBJ2-1. CDR3 size: 12 residues. Germline CDR1 is MNHEY and CDR2 is SMNVEV (reference sequence). The CDR3 here is CASRELFNEQFF.

The chain recombines TRBV6-5 with TRBJ1-1; TCRdb's D call of TRBD1 is untestable without DNA. The CDR3 contains 14 residues. CDR1 and CDR2 from the germline V gene are MNHEY and SVGAGI. The CDR3 reads CASRSGARSTEAFF.

The gene calls are TRBV5-6 and TRBJ2-7; TCRdb returns TRBD1, unconfirmable since there is no DNA. The V gene's germline CDR1 is SGHDT and CDR2 YYEEEE. CDR3 length equals 15 residues. This CDR3 is CASSNPGGILHEQYF.

The chain joins TRBV20-1 to TRBJ2-3; the TCRdb D gene call, TRBD2, has no DNA to confirm it. CDR3 length: 14 amino acids. Germline CDR1 and CDR2: DFQATT and SNEGSKA (reference sequence). The CDR3 loop reads CSARPGRGTDTQYF.

The chain carries TRBV5-5 and TRBJ1-4. CDR3 size: 14 residues. Germline lookup yields CDR1 SGHKS and CDR2 YYEKEE (reference sequence). The CDR3 sequence: CASSWTARGEKLFF.

This rearrangement joins TRBV20-1 to TRBJ1-2; the TRBD1 assignment by TCRdb is unverifiable without DNA. This CDR3 is 12 amino acids long. Germline V gene data show CDR1 as DFQATT and CDR2 as SNEGSKA (reference sequence). CDR3 residues: CSATTGGDGYTF.

The chain combines TRBV29-1 with TRBJ1-1; absent DNA, TCRdb's TRBD1 call cannot be checked. The CDR3 is 16 amino acids. Germline CDR1 and CDR2: SQVTM and ANQGSEA. The CDR3 reads CSGVRAGLGGNTEAFF.

The chain couples TRBV6-5 to TRBJ1-1; TCRdb's D call, TRBD1, is unchecked because there is no DNA. Looked up from germline, CDR1 is MNHEY and CDR2 is SVGAGI. This CDR3 has 14 amino acids. The CDR3 sequence: CASSFPGRGTEAFF.

This chain joins TRBV29-1 and TRBJ2-3; TCRdb returns TRBD2, unconfirmable since there is no DNA. This CDR3 has 17 amino acids. The germline gives CDR1 SQVTM, CDR2 ANQGSEA. CDR3 sequence: CSVVGNPLIAVPDTQYF.

The chain recombines TRBV10-2 with TRBJ2-2; the TCRdb D gene call, TRBD2, has no DNA to confirm it. CDR3 length: 16 residues. Germline values: CDR1 WSHSY, CDR2 SAAADI. CDR3 residues: CASSDPAGGTTGELFF.

The genes are TRBV19 and TRBJ1-1. CDR3 length: 13 amino acids. The germline CDR1 and CDR2 sequences are LNHDA and SQIVND (reference sequence). The CDR3 sequence is CASSADWDTEAFF.

This chain links TRBV6-4 with TRBJ2-3; without DNA, the TCRdb call of TRBD2 cannot be checked. The germline V gene has CDR1 MRHNA and CDR2 SNTAGT. CDR3 length: 19 amino acids. CDR3 protein: CASSTRRELAIQSTDTQYF.

The J gene is TRBJ2-2, the V gene TRBV7-9; TCRdb names TRBD2, which stays unverified in the absence of DNA. This CDR3 spans 15 amino acids. Germline CDR1 is SEHNR and CDR2 is FQNEAQ (reference sequence). CDR3 sequence reads: CASSLPSPNTGELFF. Variable domain in full (rest from reference TRBV7-9 and TRBJ2-2): DTGVSQNPRHKITKRGQNVTFRCDPISEHNRLYWYRQTLGQGPEFLTYFQNEAQLEKSRLLSDRFSAERPKGSFSTLEIQRTEQGDSAMYLCASSLPSPNTGELFFGEGSRLTVL.

The rearrangement uses TRBV28 and TRBJ2-5; TCRdb's assignment of TRBD2 cannot be checked, as there is no DNA. This CDR3 is 18 amino acids long. Germline V CDR1 and CDR2: MDHEN, SYDVKM. The CDR3 reads CASSLDHSGTSRGETPYF.

The V and J genes are TRBV20-1 and TRBJ2-3; absent DNA, TCRdb's TRBD2 call cannot be checked. Germline values: CDR1 DFQATT, CDR2 SNEGSKA (reference sequence). The CDR3 runs 18 residues. The CDR3 sequence is CSAREEIAGRTRADTQYF.